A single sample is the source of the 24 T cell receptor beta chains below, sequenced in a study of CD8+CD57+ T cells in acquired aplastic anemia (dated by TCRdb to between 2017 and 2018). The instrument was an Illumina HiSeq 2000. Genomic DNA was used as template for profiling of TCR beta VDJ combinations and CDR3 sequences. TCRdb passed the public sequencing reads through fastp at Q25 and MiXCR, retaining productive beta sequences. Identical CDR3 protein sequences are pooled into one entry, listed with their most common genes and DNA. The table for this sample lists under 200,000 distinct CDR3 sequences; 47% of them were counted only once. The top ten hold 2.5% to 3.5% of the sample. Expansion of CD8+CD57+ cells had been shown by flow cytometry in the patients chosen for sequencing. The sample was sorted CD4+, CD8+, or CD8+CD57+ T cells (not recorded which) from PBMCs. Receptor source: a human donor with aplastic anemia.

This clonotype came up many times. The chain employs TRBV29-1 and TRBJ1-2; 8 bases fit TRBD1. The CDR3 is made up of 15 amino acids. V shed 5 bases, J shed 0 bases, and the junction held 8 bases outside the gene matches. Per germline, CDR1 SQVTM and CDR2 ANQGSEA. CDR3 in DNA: TGCAGCGTTCAAAGTGGACAGGGAGCTAACTATGGCTACACCTTC. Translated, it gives CSVQSGQGANYGYTF.

The CDR3 DNA is TGCGCCAGCAGCCGAGAGGGTGGGGGGAACTATGGCTACACCTTC. Amino acid sequence: CASSREGGGNYGYTF. The V call is TRBV4-1, the J call TRBJ1-2, with a tentative D call TRBD1 (5 bases). The ends were cut back, 4 bases at V and 2 bases at J, with 14 bases in the middle. The CDR3 is made up of 15 amino acids. Germline values: CDR1 MGHRA, CDR2 YSYEKL.

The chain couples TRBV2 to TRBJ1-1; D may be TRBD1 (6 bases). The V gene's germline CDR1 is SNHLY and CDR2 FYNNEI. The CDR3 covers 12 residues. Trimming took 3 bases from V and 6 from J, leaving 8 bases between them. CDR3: CASSDSGAEAFF. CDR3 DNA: TGTGCCAGCAGTGATTCAGGGGCTGAAGCTTTCTTT.

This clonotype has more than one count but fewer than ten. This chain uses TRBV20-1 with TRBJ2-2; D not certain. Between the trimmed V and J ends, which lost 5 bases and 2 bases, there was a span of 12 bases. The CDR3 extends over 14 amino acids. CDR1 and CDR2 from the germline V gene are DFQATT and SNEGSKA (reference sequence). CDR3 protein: CSALSTANTGELFF. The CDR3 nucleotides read TGCAGTGCTCTTTCGACTGCTAACACCGGGGAGCTGTTTTTT.

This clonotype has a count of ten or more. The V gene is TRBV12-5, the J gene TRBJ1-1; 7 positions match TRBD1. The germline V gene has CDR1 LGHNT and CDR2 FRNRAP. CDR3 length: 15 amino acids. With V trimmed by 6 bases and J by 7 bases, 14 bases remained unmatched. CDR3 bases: TGTGCTAGTGGGGACGGCCGACAGGGACCAGGTGAAGCTTTCTTT. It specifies CASGDGRQGPGEAFF.

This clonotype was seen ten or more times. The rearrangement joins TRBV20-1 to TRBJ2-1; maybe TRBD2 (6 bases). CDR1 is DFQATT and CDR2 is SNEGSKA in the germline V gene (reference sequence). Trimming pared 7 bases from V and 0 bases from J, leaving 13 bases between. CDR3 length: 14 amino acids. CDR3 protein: CSVRGGDSYNEQFF. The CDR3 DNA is TGCAGTGTAAGGGGAGGAGACTCCTACAATGAGCAGTTCTTC.

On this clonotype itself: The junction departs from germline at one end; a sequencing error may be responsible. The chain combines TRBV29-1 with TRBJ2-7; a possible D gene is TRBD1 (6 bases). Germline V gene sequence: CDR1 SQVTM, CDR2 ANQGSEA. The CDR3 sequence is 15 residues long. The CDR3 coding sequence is TGCAGCGTTATTGGCCCTCCGAGAGGGGGTTACGAGCAGCACTTC. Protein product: CSVIGPPRGGYEQHF.

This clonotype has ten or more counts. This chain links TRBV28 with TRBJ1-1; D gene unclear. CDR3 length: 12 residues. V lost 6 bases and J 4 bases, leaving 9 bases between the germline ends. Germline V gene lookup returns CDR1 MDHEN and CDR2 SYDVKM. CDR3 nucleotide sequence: TGTGCCAGCAGCGGGAGGAGCACTGAAGCTTTCTTT. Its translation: CASSGRSTEAFF.

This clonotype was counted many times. Written as DNA, the CDR3 is TGTGCCAGCAGCTTAAGTGGGGTCGGGCAAGAGACCCAGTACTTC. It yields the protein CASSLSGVGQETQYF. This chain uses TRBV11-2 with TRBJ2-5; no clear D. V lost 2 bases, J lost 2 bases, and 12 bases lay in between. There are 15 residues in the CDR3. The germline gives CDR1 SGHAT, CDR2 FQNNGV.

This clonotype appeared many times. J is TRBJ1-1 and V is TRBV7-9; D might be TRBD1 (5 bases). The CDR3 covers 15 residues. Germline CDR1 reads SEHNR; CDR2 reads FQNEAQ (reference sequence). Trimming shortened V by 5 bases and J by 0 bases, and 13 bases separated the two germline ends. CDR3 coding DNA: TGTGCCAGCAGCAAACCCGGGACCTTGAACACTGAAGCTTTCTTT. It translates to CASSKPGTLNTEAFF.

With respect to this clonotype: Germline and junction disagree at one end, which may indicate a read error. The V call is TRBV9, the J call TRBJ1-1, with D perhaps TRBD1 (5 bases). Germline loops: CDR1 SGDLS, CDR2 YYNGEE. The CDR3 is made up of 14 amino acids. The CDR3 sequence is CVSSGDGMNTEAFF. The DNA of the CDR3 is TGTGTCAGCAGCGGGGACGGCATGAACACTGAAGCTTTCTTT.

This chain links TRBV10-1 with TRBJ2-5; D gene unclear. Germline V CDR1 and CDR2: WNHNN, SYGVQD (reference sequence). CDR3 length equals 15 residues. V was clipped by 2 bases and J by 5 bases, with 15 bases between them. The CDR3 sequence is CASSEGFSLGETQYF. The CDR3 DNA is TGCGCCAGCAGTGAGGGTTTCAGTCTAGGGGAGACCCAGTACTTC.

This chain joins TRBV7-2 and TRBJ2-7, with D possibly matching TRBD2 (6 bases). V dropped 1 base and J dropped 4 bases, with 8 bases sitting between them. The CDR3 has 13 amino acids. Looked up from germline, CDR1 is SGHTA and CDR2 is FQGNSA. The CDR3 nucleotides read TGTGCCAGCAGCTTAGGGGAGGCATACGAGCAGTACTTC. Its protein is CASSLGEAYEQYF.

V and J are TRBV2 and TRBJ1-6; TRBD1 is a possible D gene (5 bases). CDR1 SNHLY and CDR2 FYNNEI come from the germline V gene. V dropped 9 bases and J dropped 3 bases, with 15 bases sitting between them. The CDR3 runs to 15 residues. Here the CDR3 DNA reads TGTGCCAGTGGAACACCGGGGGGCTATAATTCACCCCTCCACTTT. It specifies CASGTPGGYNSPLHF. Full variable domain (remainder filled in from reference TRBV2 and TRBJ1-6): EPEVTQTPSHQVTQMGQEVILRCVPISNHLYFYWYRQILGQKVEFLVSFYNNEISEKSEIFDDQFSVERPDGSNFTLKIRSTKLEDSAMYFCASGTPGGYNSPLHFGNGTRLTVT.

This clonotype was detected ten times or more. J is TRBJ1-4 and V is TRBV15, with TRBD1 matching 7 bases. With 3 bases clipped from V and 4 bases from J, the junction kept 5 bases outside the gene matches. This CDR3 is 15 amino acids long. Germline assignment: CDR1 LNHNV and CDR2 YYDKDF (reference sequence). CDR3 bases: TGTGCCACCAGCAGCTTCGACAGGGTTAATGAAAAACTGTTTTTT. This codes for CATSSFDRVNEKLFF.

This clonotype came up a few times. Written as DNA, the CDR3 is TGTGCCAGCACGGGGGACGATGGCGAGCAGTACTTC. This sequence encodes CASTGDDGEQYF. J is TRBJ2-7 and V is TRBV7-9, with D possibly being TRBD2 (6 bases). Germline assignment: CDR1 SEHNR and CDR2 FQNEAQ (reference sequence). Trimming cost V 7 bases and J 6 bases, with 13 bases left between them. This CDR3 spans 12 amino acids.

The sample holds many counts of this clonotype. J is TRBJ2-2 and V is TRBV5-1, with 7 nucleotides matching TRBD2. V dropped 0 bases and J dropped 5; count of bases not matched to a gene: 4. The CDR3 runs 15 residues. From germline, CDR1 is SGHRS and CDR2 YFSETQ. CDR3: CASSLETGGTGELFF. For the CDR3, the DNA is TGCGCCAGCAGCTTGGAGACCGGGGGGACCGGGGAGCTGTTTTTT.

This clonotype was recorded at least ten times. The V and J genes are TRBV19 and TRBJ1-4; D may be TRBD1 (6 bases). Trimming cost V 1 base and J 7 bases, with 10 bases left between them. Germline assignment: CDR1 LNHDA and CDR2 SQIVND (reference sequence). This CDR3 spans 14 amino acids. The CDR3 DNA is TGTGCCAGTAGTATAGCTGGGGGCAGTGAAAAACTGTTTTTT. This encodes CASSIAGGSEKLFF.

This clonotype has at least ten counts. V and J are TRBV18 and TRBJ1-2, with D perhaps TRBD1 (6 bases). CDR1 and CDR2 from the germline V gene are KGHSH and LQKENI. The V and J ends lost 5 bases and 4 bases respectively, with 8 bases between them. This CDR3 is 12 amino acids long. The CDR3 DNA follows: TGTGCCAGCTCATCGGACAGCTATGGCTACACCTTC. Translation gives CASSSDSYGYTF. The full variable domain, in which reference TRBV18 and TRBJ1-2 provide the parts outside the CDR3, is NAGVMQNPRHLVRRRGQEARLRCSPMKGHSHVYWYRQLPEEGLKFMVYLQKENIIDESGMPKERFSAEFPKEGPSILRIQQVVRGDSAAYFCASSSDSYGYTFGSGTRLTVV.

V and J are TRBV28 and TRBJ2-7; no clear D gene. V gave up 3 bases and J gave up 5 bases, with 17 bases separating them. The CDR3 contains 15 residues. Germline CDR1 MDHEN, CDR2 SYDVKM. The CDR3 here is CASSFTPPPVDEQYF. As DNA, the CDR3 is TGTGCCAGCAGTTTTACACCTCCCCCGGTAGACGAGCAGTACTTC.

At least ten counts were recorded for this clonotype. CDR3 DNA sequence: TGCGCCAGCAGTGATCCACGACAGGGGCAGAACACTGAAGCTTTCTTT. It translates to CASSDPRQGQNTEAFF. The chain carries TRBV10-1 and TRBJ1-1; 8 bases are a match to TRBD1. CDR3 length: 16 residues. Germline CDR1 and CDR2: WNHNN and SYGVQD (reference sequence). The V segment lost 3 bases and the J segment 1 base; nucleotides outside the gene matches: 7.

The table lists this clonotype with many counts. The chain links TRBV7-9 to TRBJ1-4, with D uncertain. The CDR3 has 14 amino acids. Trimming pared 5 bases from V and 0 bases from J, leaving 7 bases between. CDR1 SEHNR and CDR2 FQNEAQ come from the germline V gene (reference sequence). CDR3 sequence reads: CASSADATNEKLFF. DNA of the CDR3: TGTGCCAGCAGCGCGGATGCAACTAATGAAAAACTGTTTTTT.

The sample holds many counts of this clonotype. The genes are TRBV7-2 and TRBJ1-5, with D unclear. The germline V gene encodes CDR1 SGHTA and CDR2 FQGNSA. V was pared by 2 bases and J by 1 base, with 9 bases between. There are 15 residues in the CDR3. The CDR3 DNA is TGTGCCAGCAGCTTATCGTCGGGGAGCAATCAGCCCCAGCATTTT. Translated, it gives CASSLSSGSNQPQHF.

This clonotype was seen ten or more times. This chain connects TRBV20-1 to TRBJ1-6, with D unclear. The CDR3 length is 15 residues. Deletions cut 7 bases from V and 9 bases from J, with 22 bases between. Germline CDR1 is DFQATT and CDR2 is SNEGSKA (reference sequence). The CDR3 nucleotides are TGCAGTGGGAAACAACGATCCAGCCCCAGTTCACCCCTCCACTTT. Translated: CSGKQRSSPSSPLHF.